This TCR beta chain was obtained from a study of cytomegalovirus exposure and HLA in healthy donors. With respect to this clone: What it binds is unknown.

The PCR was carried out with 60 Vbeta primers and 13 Jbeta primers. This table comes from immunoSEQ multiplex PCR, and its TCRdb copy is limited to in-frame clones, with some not included. The data show 70,000 to 75,000 clones, more than 70% seen once. Findings and limits, study-wide: 164 TCR beta chains were listed as cytomegalovirus-associated.

J lost 4 bases, V lost 0 bases, and 5 bases had no gene match. This CDR3 spans 15 amino acids. Per germline, CDR1 SGHVS and CDR2 FQNEAQ. Source material: PBMCs. The chain has TRBV7-8 and TRBJ2-5; 7 bases are shared with TRBD1. The clonotype comes from a woman aged 40 to 49 in good health and CMV-seropositive. CDR3 DNA sequence: TGTGCCAGCAGCTTAGCCGGCTACAGGGGAGAGACCCAGTACTTC. This encodes CASSLAGYRGETQYF.